The 26 T cell receptor beta chains below come from one sample, sequenced in a study of T cell responses to AZD1222 COVID-19 vaccine. The method was immunoSEQ multiplex PCR; TCRdb's version includes in-frame clones alone and lacks a portion of them. The sample holds about 120,000 clones; more than 85% are singletons and the top ten take 2.4%. Sequencing used peripheral blood, obtained on day 0 of AZD1222 vaccination. All receptors come from an adult in good health.

The V gene is TRBV18, the J gene TRBJ2-7, with 13 bases that match TRBD2. The CDR3 has 16 amino acids. Germline V gene lookup returns CDR1 KGHSH and CDR2 LQKENI. Unmatched junction bases numbered 7, after V lost 3 bases and J lost 5 bases. The CDR3 loop is CASSPGTSGIFDEQYF. DNA of the CDR3: TGTGCCAGCTCACCGGGGACTAGCGGGATTTTCGACGAGCAGTACTTC.

The chain has TRBV18 and TRBJ2-7; D may be TRBD2 (5 bases). The ends were cut back, 4 bases at V and 2 bases at J, with 12 bases in the middle. CDR1 is KGHSH and CDR2 is LQKENI in the germline V gene. The length of the CDR3 is 14 residues. The CDR3 sequence: CASSLVTGTYEQYF. In DNA form, the CDR3 reads TGTGCCAGCTCACTGGTTACGGGGACCTACGAGCAGTACTTC.

The genes are TRBV7-9 and TRBJ2-5; 7 bases map to TRBD1. Trimming cost V 4 bases and J 0 bases; bases outside gene matches: 2. The CDR3 sequence is 14 residues long. Germline V gene sequence: CDR1 SEHNR, CDR2 FQNEAQ (reference sequence). CDR3 sequence reads: CASSSDRYQETQYF. CDR3 nucleotide sequence: TGTGCCAGCAGCTCGGACAGGTACCAAGAGACCCAGTACTTC.

This clone is a singleton in its sample. The chain is built from TRBV7-8 and TRBJ1-1, with D possibly TRBD1 on 6 matching bases. In germline, CDR1 is SGHVS, CDR2 FQNEAQ. Trimming shortened V by 8 bases and J by 3 bases, and 16 bases separated the two germline ends. The CDR3 is made up of 14 amino acids. The CDR3 region has the DNA TGTGCCAGCGCTTCCGGGACACACTACACTGAAGCTTTCTTT. Protein product: CASASGTHYTEAFF.

The chain carries TRBV3-1 (or the pseudogene TRBV3-2) and TRBJ1-6, with D maybe TRBD1 (5 bases). The CDR3 has 15 residues. Between the trimmed V and J ends, which lost 4 bases and 5 bases, there was a span of 12 bases. Germline V gene sequence: CDR1 LGHDT, CDR2 YNNKEL (reference sequence). CDR3 amino acids: CASSRSGRDNSPLHF. In DNA, the CDR3 is TGTGCCAGCAGCCGCTCAGGGAGGGATAATTCACCCCTCCACTTT.

The chain is built from TRBV5-4 and TRBJ2-7; maybe TRBD2 (5 bases). Trimming pared 1 base from V and 5 bases from J, leaving 10 bases between. The CDR3 consists of 13 residues. The germline gives CDR1 SGHNT, CDR2 YYREEE (reference sequence). The CDR3 reads CASSLPGNHEQYF. CDR3 bases: TGTGCCAGCAGCTTGCCGGGGAACCACGAGCAGTACTTC. Full variable domain (remainder filled in from reference TRBV5-4 and TRBJ2-7): ETGVTQSPTHLIKTRGQQVTLRCSSQSGHNTVSWYQQALGQGPQFIFQYYREEENGRGNFPPRFSGLQFPNYSSELNVNALELDDSALYLCASSLPGNHEQYFGPGTRLTVT.

The chain links TRBV5-1 to TRBJ2-7; possibly TRBD2 for D (5 bases). V was pared by 2 bases and J by 4 bases, with 13 bases between. Germline V gene data show CDR1 as SGHRS and CDR2 as YFSETQ. The CDR3 totals 14 residues. The CDR3 sequence: CASSFAERGYEQYF. CDR3 bases: TGCGCCAGCAGCTTTGCGGAAAGAGGGTACGAGCAGTACTTC.

The rearrangement links TRBV19 to TRBJ2-3, with D possibly matching TRBD1 (5 bases). V was shortened by 3 bases and J by 1 base, with 14 bases between the two germline ends. From germline, CDR1 is LNHDA and CDR2 SQIVND (reference sequence). CDR3 length: 16 residues. The CDR3 DNA follows: TGTGCCAGTAGTATGCGACAGTCACTACGCACAGATACGCAGTATTTT. Its translation: CASSMRQSLRTDTQYF.

The gene calls are TRBV19 and TRBJ2-2; no reliable D call. Germline V lookup: CDR1 LNHDA, CDR2 SQIVND (reference sequence). Trimming cost V 10 bases and J 1 base, with 10 bases left between them. This CDR3 comprises 13 residues. The CDR3 is CATGVGNTGELFF. The CDR3 nucleotides read TGTGCCACCGGTGTGGGGAACACCGGGGAGCTGTTTTTT. The full variable domain, in which reference TRBV19 and TRBJ2-2 provide the parts outside the CDR3, is DGGITQSPKYLFRKEGQNVTLSCEQNLNHDAMYWYRQDPGQGLRLIYYSQIVNDFQKGDIAEGYSVSREKKESFPLTVTSAQKNPTAFYLCATGVGNTGELFFGEGSRLTVL.

The chain recombines TRBV13 with TRBJ2-5; TRBD1 aligns across 7 bases. The CDR3 extends over 16 amino acids. V was pared by 4 bases and J by 5 bases, with 13 bases of the junction left unmatched. Germline CDR1 is PRHDT and CDR2 is FYEKMQ (reference sequence). The CDR3 spells CASSSRAPQGMETQYF. The CDR3 DNA is TGTGCCAGCAGCTCCCGAGCGCCACAGGGGATGGAGACCCAGTACTTC.

The chain carries TRBV5-1 and TRBJ2-6; TRBD2 might be the D (5 bases). The CDR3 length is 15 residues. CDR1 SGHRS and CDR2 YFSETQ come from the germline V gene. The V end lost 7 bases, the J end lost 1 base, and 12 bases lay between the germline ends. CDR3 in DNA: TGCGCCAGCCGAACCCTAGCTTCTGGGGCCAACGTCCTGACTTTC. This codes for CASRTLASGANVLTF.

This rearrangement joins TRBV7-8 to TRBJ1-1; D is unclear. CDR1 is SGHVS, CDR2 FQNEAQ, per germline. V shed 2 bases and J shed 0 bases, with 16 bases lying between them. CDR3 length equals 17 residues. As DNA, the CDR3 is TGTGCCAGCAGCTTAACTCCCCCGCTCGGGGTGAACACTGAAGCTTTCTTT. This translates into CASSLTPPLGVNTEAFF.

The rearrangement links TRBV5-1 to TRBJ2-7; 7 bases are a match to TRBD1. After removal of 0 bases from V and 0 bases from J, the junction contained 6 bases not matched to a gene. Germline V gives CDR1 SGHRS, CDR2 YFSETQ. CDR3 size: 16 residues. CDR3 amino acids: CASSLEGGRLSYEQYF. CDR3 coding DNA: TGCGCCAGCAGCTTGGAAGGGGGCAGGCTCTCCTACGAGCAGTACTTC.

CDR3 nucleotides: TGTGCCATCAGTGAGGTCGCTAGCGGGAGCACAGATACGCAGTATTTT. This codes for CAISEVASGSTDTQYF. The chain carries TRBV10-3 and TRBJ2-3, with 8 bases aligning to TRBD2. This CDR3 has 16 residues. In germline, CDR1 is ENHRY, CDR2 SYGVKD. Unmatched junction bases numbered 4, after V lost 2 bases and J lost 0 bases.

The chain couples TRBV25-1 to TRBJ2-7, with TRBD2 identical over 16 bases. The CDR3 extends over 16 amino acids. Per the germline V gene, CDR1 is MGHDK and CDR2 is SYGVNS. V was clipped by 7 bases and J by 5 bases; unmatched bases: 8. CDR3 in amino acids: CASKGTSGRAVDEQYF. The CDR3 coding sequence is TGTGCCAGCAAGGGGACTAGCGGGAGGGCGGTGGACGAGCAGTACTTC.

The chain joins TRBV5-8 to TRBJ1-3; no definite D call. V lost 3 bases to trimming and J lost 4 bases, with 5 bases between them. The CDR3 totals 12 residues. Germline CDR1 is SGHTS and CDR2 is YDEGEE. The CDR3 reads CASSYPGNTIYF. CDR3 DNA sequence: TGTGCCAGCAGCTATCCCGGAAACACCATATATTTT.

V usage is TRBV5-4 and J usage is TRBJ1-1, with D possibly being TRBD1 (5 bases). This CDR3 region has 14 residues. Germline V lookup: CDR1 SGHNT, CDR2 YYREEE (reference sequence). The V gene lost 0 bases and the J gene lost 5 bases, with 11 bases spanning the gap. The CDR3 here is CASSLAGGETEAFF. The CDR3 DNA follows: TGTGCCAGCAGCTTGGCCGGGGGGGAAACTGAAGCTTTCTTT.

V and J are TRBV18 and TRBJ1-1, with D hard to call. This CDR3 contains 12 residues. Germline loops: CDR1 KGHSH, CDR2 LQKENI. The V gene lost 3 bases and the J gene lost 0 bases, with 2 bases spanning the gap. The CDR3 sequence: CASSPLNTEAFF. Written as DNA, the CDR3 is TGTGCCAGCTCACCCCTGAACACTGAAGCTTTCTTT.

V gene TRBV30 combines with J gene TRBJ1-6; D not certain. The germline V gene encodes CDR1 GTSNPN and CDR2 SVGIG (reference sequence). V was cut by 3 bases and J by 8 bases, with 14 bases left in between. This CDR3 contains 14 residues. The CDR3 DNA follows: TGTGCCTGGAGCGGTCGGGAGCGCGATTCACCCCTCCACTTT. The encoded protein is CAWSGRERDSPLHF.

The CDR3: CASSMLAGGPNNEQFF. CDR3 sequence (DNA): TGTGCCAGTAGTATGTTAGCGGGAGGGCCTAACAATGAGCAGTTCTTC. This chain uses TRBV19 with TRBJ2-1; 11 bases agree with TRBD2. CDR3 length: 16 amino acids. V lost 3 bases and J lost 5; bases outside the gene matches: 6. Germline V CDR1 and CDR2: LNHDA, SQIVND (reference sequence).

The rearrangement links TRBV5-1 to TRBJ1-1; TRBD1 matches 8 bases. The J segment lost 2 bases and the V segment lost 4 bases, leaving 4 bases of the junction unmatched. Germline V gene data show CDR1 as SGHRS and CDR2 as YFSETQ. The CDR3 totals 14 residues. CDR3 protein: CASSTGQGNTEAFF. CDR3 nucleotide sequence: TGCGCCAGCAGCACCGGACAGGGAAACACTGAAGCTTTCTTT.

The rearrangement links TRBV28 to TRBJ1-4; 7 bases agree with TRBD1. V lost 4 bases to trimming and J lost 5 bases; unmatched junction nucleotides: 10. The CDR3 is 16 residues long. The V gene's germline CDR1 is MDHEN and CDR2 SYDVKM. In DNA, the CDR3 is TGTGCCAGCAGTTCCAGGGGGGGGGAGCCCAATGAAAAACTGTTTTTT. This sequence encodes CASSSRGGEPNEKLFF.

The chain combines TRBV7-3 with TRBJ1-6; 7 nucleotides match TRBD1. The CDR3 consists of 15 residues. V trimming: 5 bases; J trimming: 7 bases; junction bases outside the gene matches: 8. Germline V gene sequence: CDR1 SGHTA, CDR2 FQGTGA. CDR3 sequence: CASSPGPGQNSPLHF. CDR3 nucleotides: TGTGCCAGCAGCCCCGGGCCGGGACAGAATTCACCCCTCCACTTT.

V gene TRBV7-6 combines with J gene TRBJ1-2, with D maybe TRBD1 (5 bases). V dropped 0 bases and J dropped 5 bases, with 16 bases sitting between them. This CDR3 region has 16 residues. Germline V gives CDR1 SGHVS, CDR2 FNYEAQ. CDR3 bases: TGTGCCAGCAGCTTAGCAAGGGAAGGACAAGGGTATGGCTACACCTTC. This gives the protein CASSLAREGQGYGYTF.

This clone was recorded only once. The chain is built from TRBV7-9 and TRBJ2-1; perhaps TRBD1 as D (5 bases). Germline V gives CDR1 SEHNR, CDR2 FQNEAQ (reference sequence). Trimming removed 2 bases at V and 10 bases at J, with 12 bases between. The CDR3 is 13 amino acids. The DNA for the CDR3 is TGTGCCAGCAGCTTAACGACAGTAGGCGAGCAGTTCTTC. Its translation: CASSLTTVGEQFF. Combining the CDR3 with reference TRBV7-9 and TRBJ2-1 gives the whole variable domain DTGVSQNPRHKITKRGQNVTFRCDPISEHNRLYWYRQTLGQGPEFLTYFQNEAQLEKSRLLSDRFSAERPKGSFSTLEIQRTEQGDSAMYLCASSLTTVGEQFFGPGTRLTVL.

The chain combines TRBV11-2 with TRBJ2-6; 10 bases map to TRBD1. The J segment lost 1 base and the V segment lost 1 base, leaving 7 bases of the junction unmatched. CDR1 and CDR2 from the germline V gene are SGHAT and FQNNGV. The CDR3 loop spans 19 amino acids. The CDR3 coding sequence is TGTGCCAGCAGCTTAGTGGGACAGGGGACGTTATCTGGGGCCAACGTCCTGACTTTC. Its protein product is CASSLVGQGTLSGANVLTF. The variable domain in full, with the rest retrieved from reference TRBV11-2 and TRBJ2-6, is EAGVAQSPRYKIIEKRQSVAFWCNPISGHATLYWYQQILGQGPKLLIQFQNNGVVDDSQLPKDRFSAERLKGVDSTLKIQPAKLEDSAVYLCASSLVGQGTLSGANVLTFGAGSRLTVL.